This T cell receptor beta chain was sequenced during a study of tumor and adjacent non-tumor tissue in lung cancer. Study overall: Patients were aged roughly 31 to 76, fewer than twelve men and about 5 women, stage I to III.

On this clonotype itself: The antigen is undetermined. An end of the junction differs from the germline gene, which may be a read error.

Three rounds of nested PCR, following a modified ARM-PCR protocol, produced the TCRbeta library. TCRdb passed the multiplex PCR reads through MiXCR, listing each CDR3 protein once. The sample contains 85,000 to 130,000 distinct CDR3 sequences, 60% to 80% of which appear only once. The template was RNA from unsorted bulk tissue. The normal lung tissue was taken more than 3 cm from the tumor edge. Between August and November 2014, newly diagnosed, chemotherapy-naive lung cancer patients underwent thoracic surgery in China. General study findings and limits: Significantly higher TCR diversity was found in tumor than normal lung.

The TCR was taken from a man younger than 45 with non-small cell lung cancer. The specimen was distant non-tumor lung tissue.

Here the CDR3 DNA reads TGCGCCAGCAGCCAAGATGTGACAATTGACAATGGGCAGTTCTTC. This gives the protein CASSQDVTIDNGQFF. J is TRBJ2-1 and V is TRBV4-1; the D is unclear. The germline CDR1 and CDR2 sequences are MGHRA and YSYEKL. The length of the CDR3 is 15 residues.